The sequence of this TCR beta chain was determined in a study of shared clonotypes between healthy human individuals. V lost 6 bases, J lost 13 bases, and 16 bases stayed unmatched. CDR3 length: 15 amino acids. From germline, CDR1 is SGHVS and CDR2 FQNEAQ. Remarks on this clone: Its antigen is undetermined.

Findings and limits, study-wide: Limitation of the genetic and exposure-history diversity represented came from the few donors. Among non-shared clonotypes, generation probabilities were lower than among those shared by all four donors. A handful of donors held about 5% of naive CD4 clonotypes in common. Naive subsets, compared against memory subsets, generally had larger estimated richness values.

Assay used: immunoSEQ multiplex PCR; TCRdb lists only in-frame clones, some missing. The table records around 1.4 million clones, approximately 98.5% of them present only once. The genes are TRBV7-8 and TRBJ2-1; 9 bases fit TRBD2. The receptor's source is a man younger than 45 in good health. Sequencing used naive CD4+ T cells sorted from blood. Regarding subset: CD45RA+ positively selected. CDR3 loop: CASSRGVAGVIEQFF. The DNA of the CDR3 is TGTGCCAGCAGTCGCGGGGTAGCGGGAGTAATTGAACAGTTCTTC. Full variable domain (rest looked up from reference TRBV7-8 and TRBJ2-1): GAGVSQSPRYKVAKRGQDVALRCDPISGHVSLFWYQQALGQGPEFLTYFQNEAQLDKSGLPSDRFFAERPEGSVSTLKIQRTQQEDSAVYLCASSRGVAGVIEQFFGPGTRLTVL.